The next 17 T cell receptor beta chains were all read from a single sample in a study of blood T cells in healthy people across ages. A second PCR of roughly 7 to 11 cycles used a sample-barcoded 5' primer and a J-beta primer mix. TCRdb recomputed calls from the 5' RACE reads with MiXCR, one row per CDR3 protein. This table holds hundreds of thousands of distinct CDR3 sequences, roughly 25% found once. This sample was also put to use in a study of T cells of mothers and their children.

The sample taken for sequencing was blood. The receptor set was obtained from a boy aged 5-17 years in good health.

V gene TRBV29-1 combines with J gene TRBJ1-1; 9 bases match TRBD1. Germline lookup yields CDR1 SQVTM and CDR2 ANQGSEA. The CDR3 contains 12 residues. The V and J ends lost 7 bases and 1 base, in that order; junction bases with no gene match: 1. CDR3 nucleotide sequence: TGCAGCGCACAGGGGGCGAACACTGAAGCTTTCTTT. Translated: CSAQGANTEAFF.

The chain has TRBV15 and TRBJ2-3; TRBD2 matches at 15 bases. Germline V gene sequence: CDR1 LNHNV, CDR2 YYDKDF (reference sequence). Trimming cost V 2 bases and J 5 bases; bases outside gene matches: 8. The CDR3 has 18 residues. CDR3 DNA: TGTGCCACCAGCAGACTGGGGCGGACTAGCGGGAGGGTAGATACGCAGTATTTT. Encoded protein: CATSRLGRTSGRVDTQYF.

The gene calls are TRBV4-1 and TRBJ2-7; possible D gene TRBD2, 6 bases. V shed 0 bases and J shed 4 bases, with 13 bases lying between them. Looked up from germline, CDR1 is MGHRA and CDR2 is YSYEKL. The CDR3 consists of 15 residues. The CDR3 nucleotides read TGCGCCAGCAGCCAAGATTTGGGGGAGGCTTACGAGCAGTACTTC. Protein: CASSQDLGEAYEQYF.

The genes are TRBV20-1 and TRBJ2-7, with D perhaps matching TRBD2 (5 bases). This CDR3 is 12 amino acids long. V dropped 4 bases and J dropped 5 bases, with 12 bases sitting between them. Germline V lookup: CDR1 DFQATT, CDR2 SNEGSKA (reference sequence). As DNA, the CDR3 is TGCAGTGCTACCCCCGGGGTAAACGAGCAGTACTTC. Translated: CSATPGVNEQYF.

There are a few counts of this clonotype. The CDR3 region has the DNA TGTGCCATCAGTGAGTCGGTGGGGGTGAGCTACGAGCAGTACTTC. It codes for CAISESVGVSYEQYF. V gene TRBV10-3 combines with J gene TRBJ2-5; D is possibly TRBD1 or TRBD2 (5 bases each). The J call is in doubt because the DNA end fits TRBJ2-7 better. The CDR3 loop spans 15 amino acids. Germline assignment: CDR1 ENHRY and CDR2 SYGVKD.

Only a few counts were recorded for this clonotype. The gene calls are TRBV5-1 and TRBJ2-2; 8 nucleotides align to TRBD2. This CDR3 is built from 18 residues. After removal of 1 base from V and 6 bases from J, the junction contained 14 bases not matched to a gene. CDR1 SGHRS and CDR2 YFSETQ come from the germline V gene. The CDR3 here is CASSLLPLAGSPSGELFF. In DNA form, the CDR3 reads TGCGCCAGCAGCTTGCTTCCTTTAGCGGGGTCCCCCTCCGGGGAGCTGTTTTTT.

DNA of the CDR3: TGTGCCAGCAGCTTAGGGGGGGCCCTGGGAGAAAAACTGTTTTTT. Residues: CASSLGGALGEKLFF. This chain connects TRBV7-9 to TRBJ1-4; TRBD1 is a possible D gene (6 bases). V was pared by 1 base and J by 8 bases, with 14 bases between. The CDR3 totals 15 residues. Germline V gene sequence: CDR1 SEHNR, CDR2 FQNEAQ (reference sequence). The whole variable domain, filled in from reference TRBV7-9 and TRBJ1-4, reads DTGVSQNPRHKITKRGQNVTFRCDPISEHNRLYWYRQTLGQGPEFLTYFQNEAQLEKSRLLSDRFSAERPKGSFSTLEIQRTEQGDSAMYLCASSLGGALGEKLFFGSGTQLSVL.

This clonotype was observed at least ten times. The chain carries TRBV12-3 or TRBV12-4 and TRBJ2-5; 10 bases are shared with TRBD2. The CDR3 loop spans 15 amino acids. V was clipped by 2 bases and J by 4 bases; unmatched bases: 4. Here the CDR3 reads CASSLLAGDRETQYF. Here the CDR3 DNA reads TGTGCCAGCAGTTTACTAGCGGGGGACCGAGAGACCCAGTACTTC.

The CDR3 reads CASSSGTGDEKLFF. CDR3 in DNA: TGTGCCAGCAGTTCTGGGACAGGAGATGAAAAACTGTTTTTT. The chain recombines TRBV6-6 with TRBJ1-4, with TRBD1 matching 8 bases. The junction had 4 bases not matched to a gene; V was cut back by 4 bases and J by 6 bases. This CDR3 region has 14 residues. CDR1 MNHNY and CDR2 SVGAGI come from the germline V gene (reference sequence).

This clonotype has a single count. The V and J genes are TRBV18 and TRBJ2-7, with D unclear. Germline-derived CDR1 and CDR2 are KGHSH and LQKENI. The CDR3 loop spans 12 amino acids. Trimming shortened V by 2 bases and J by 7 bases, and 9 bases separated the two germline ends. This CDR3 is CASSPRPHEQYF. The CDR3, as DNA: TGTGCCAGCTCACCAAGGCCCCATGAGCAGTACTTC.

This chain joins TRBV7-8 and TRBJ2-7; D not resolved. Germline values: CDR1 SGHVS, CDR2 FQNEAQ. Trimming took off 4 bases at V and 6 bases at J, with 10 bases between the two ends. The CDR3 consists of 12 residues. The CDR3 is CASSSLLLEQYF. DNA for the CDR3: TGTGCCAGCAGCTCGCTACTTCTCGAGCAGTACTTC. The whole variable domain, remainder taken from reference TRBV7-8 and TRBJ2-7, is GAGVSQSPRYKVAKRGQDVALRCDPISGHVSLFWYQQALGQGPEFLTYFQNEAQLDKSGLPSDRFFAERPEGSVSTLKIQRTQQEDSAVYLCASSSLLLEQYFGPGTRLTVT.

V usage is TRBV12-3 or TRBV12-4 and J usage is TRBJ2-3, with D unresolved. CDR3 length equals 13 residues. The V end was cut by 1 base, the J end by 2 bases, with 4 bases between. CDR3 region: CASSLGFTDTQYF. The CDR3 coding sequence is TGTGCCAGCAGTTTAGGGTTCACAGATACGCAGTATTTT.

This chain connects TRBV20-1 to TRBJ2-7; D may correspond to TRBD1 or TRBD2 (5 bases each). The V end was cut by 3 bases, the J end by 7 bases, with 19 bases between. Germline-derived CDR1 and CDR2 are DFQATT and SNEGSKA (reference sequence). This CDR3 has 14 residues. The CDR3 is CSASIRDVPREQYF. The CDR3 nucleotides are TGCAGTGCTAGTATCCGGGACGTCCCGAGGGAGCAGTACTTC.

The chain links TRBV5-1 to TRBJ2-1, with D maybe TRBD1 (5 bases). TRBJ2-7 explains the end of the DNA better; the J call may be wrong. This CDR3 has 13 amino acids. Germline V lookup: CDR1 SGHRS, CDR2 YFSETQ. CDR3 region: CASSLGDLGEQYF. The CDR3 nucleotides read TGCGCCAGCAGCTTAGGGGATCTTGGCGAGCAGTACTTC.

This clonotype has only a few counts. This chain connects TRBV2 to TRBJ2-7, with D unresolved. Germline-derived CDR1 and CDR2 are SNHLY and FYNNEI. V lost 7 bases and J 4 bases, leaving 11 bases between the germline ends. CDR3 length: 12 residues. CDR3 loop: CASTLDDYEQYF. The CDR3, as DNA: TGTGCCAGCACCCTGGACGATTACGAGCAGTACTTC.

Written as DNA, the CDR3 is TGCAGTGCTAGAGGGGGGGAGCCGTCCTACGAGCAGTACTTC. This encodes CSARGGEPSYEQYF. V is TRBV20-1 and J is TRBJ2-7; D possibly corresponds to TRBD2 (6 bases). The ends were cut back, 1 base at V and 1 base at J, with 11 bases in the middle. CDR1 and CDR2 (germline): DFQATT, SNEGSKA (reference sequence). There are 14 residues in the CDR3.

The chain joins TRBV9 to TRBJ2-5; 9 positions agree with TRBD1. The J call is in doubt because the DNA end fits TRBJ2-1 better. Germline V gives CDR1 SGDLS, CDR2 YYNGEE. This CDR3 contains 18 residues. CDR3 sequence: CASSPRSSGQGTYNEQFF. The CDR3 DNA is TGTGCCAGCAGCCCCCGGTCCTCGGGACAGGGTACCTACAATGAGCAGTTCTTC.